The 31 T cell receptor beta chains listed next were all sequenced from one sample in a study of shared clonotypes between healthy human individuals (dated by TCRdb to about 2020). CD8 naive samples were obtained by positive selection for CCR7 among CD45RO-negative cells, yielding a CD45RA+CCR7+ population from which TemRA cells were excluded. The library was built by means of the immunoSEQ multiplex PCR assay. TCRdb stores this immuneACCESS table with in-frame sequences only. Part of the clones is absent; in the studies checked, under half of the shortfall reflects unresolved V genes, and no reason is known for the rest. Recorded for this sample are about 2.1 million clones; under 95% of them occurred a single time. The biggest ten clones account for under 2% of the sample. What was sequenced was naive CD8+ T cells from PBMCs. The cell subset or site label of this sample denotes: CD45RA+CCR7+. The receptor source for this set is a man between 18 and 35 years old in good health. Some clones in this sample may be carry-over from other donors' samples.

Comment on this clone: Other DNA sequences in the same sample also yield this CDR3. The DNA for the CDR3 is TGTGCCAGCAGCTTAGGGTCGGGGAACTATGGCTACACCTTC. Translated, it gives CASSLGSGNYGYTF. The chain employs TRBV7-9 and TRBJ1-2; no definite D call. This CDR3 comprises 14 residues. The V and J ends lost 1 base and 2 bases respectively, with 8 bases between them. Per germline, CDR1 SEHNR and CDR2 FQNEAQ (reference sequence). The whole variable domain, remainder taken from reference TRBV7-9 and TRBJ1-2, is DTGVSQNPRHKITKRGQNVTFRCDPISEHNRLYWYRQTLGQGPEFLTYFQNEAQLEKSRLLSDRFSAERPKGSFSTLEIQRTEQGDSAMYLCASSLGSGNYGYTFGSGTRLTVV.

The V gene is TRBV7-2, the J gene TRBJ2-1, with D possibly being TRBD1 (6 bases). Trimming removed 8 bases at V and 2 bases at J, with 13 bases between. The CDR3 runs 14 residues. Looked up from germline, CDR1 is SGHTA and CDR2 is FQGNSA. The CDR3 sequence: CASSPGGPYNEQFF. CDR3 bases: TGTGCCAGCTCCCCTGGGGGCCCCTACAATGAGCAGTTCTTC.

The chain couples TRBV5-4 to TRBJ1-5, with D possibly being TRBD1 (5 bases). V dropped 1 base and J dropped 7 bases, with 12 bases sitting between them. The CDR3 runs to 14 residues. Germline V CDR1 and CDR2: SGHNT, YYREEE (reference sequence). In nucleotides, the CDR3 is TGTGCCAGCAGCTTGTCAGGGAGTGGACAGCCCCAGCATTTT. Protein: CASSLSGSGQPQHF.

The V gene is TRBV6-1, the J gene TRBJ2-2; D might be TRBD2 (6 bases). The germline V gene has CDR1 MNHNS and CDR2 SASEGT. The germline V and J ends were trimmed by 2 bases and 0 bases, with 22 bases remaining between them. The CDR3 runs to 20 residues. CDR3 in amino acids: CASSELLSVSGRSNTGELFF. The CDR3 coding sequence is TGTGCCAGCAGTGAACTCCTATCGGTTAGCGGACGATCGAACACCGGGGAGCTGTTTTTT.

The V and J genes are TRBV2 and TRBJ2-7; perhaps TRBD1 as D (5 bases). This CDR3 spans 14 amino acids. Germline loops: CDR1 SNHLY, CDR2 FYNNEI. V lost 2 bases and J lost 2, with 10 bases in between. The CDR3 DNA follows: TGTGCCAGCAGTGAACGCAGGGAAGCCTACGAGCAGTACTTC. It is translated as CASSERREAYEQYF.

V gene TRBV5-6 combines with J gene TRBJ1-2; D might be TRBD1 (6 bases). V was trimmed by 0 bases and J by 8 bases, leaving 11 bases between them. CDR3 length: 13 amino acids. Per germline, CDR1 SGHDT and CDR2 YYEEEE. CDR3 bases: TGTGCCAGCAGCTTGGATGGGGGACAAGGCTACACCTTC. Protein: CASSLDGGQGYTF.

The chain recombines TRBV25-1 with TRBJ1-2, with TRBD1 identical over 7 bases. CDR3 length equals 13 residues. With 5 bases clipped from V and 2 bases from J, the junction kept 2 bases outside the gene matches. CDR1 and CDR2 from the germline V gene are MGHDK and SYGVNS. DNA of the CDR3: TGTGCCAGCAGTACACAGGGGAACTATGGCTACACCTTC. Its protein is CASSTQGNYGYTF.

The chain has TRBV4-3 and TRBJ2-1; 13 bases agree with TRBD2. Per the germline V gene, CDR1 is LGHNA and CDR2 is YSLEER. The trim removed 4 bases at V and 6 bases at J, leaving 15 bases unmatched. The CDR3 loop spans 19 amino acids. The CDR3, as DNA: TGCGCCAGCAGCCCCCACGAAGGGGCGACTAGCGGGAGGTCCAATGAGCAGTTCTTC. This codes for CASSPHEGATSGRSNEQFF.

V usage is TRBV5-6 and J usage is TRBJ2-4; weak D call: TRBD2 (6 bases). Germline V lookup: CDR1 SGHDT, CDR2 YYEEEE. This CDR3 has 14 amino acids. The V end was cut by 4 bases, the J end by 5 bases, with 13 bases between. The CDR3 loop reads CASSMGGEENIQYF. The CDR3 DNA reads as TGTGCCAGCAGCATGGGGGGAGAGGAAAACATTCAGTACTTC.

The chain recombines TRBV19 with TRBJ2-7, with TRBD2 identical over 7 bases. The CDR3 has 15 amino acids. CDR1 and CDR2 from the germline V gene are LNHDA and SQIVND (reference sequence). The V segment lost 3 bases and the J segment 1 base; nucleotides outside the gene matches: 6. This CDR3 is CASSIVWDYSYEQYF. Written as DNA, the CDR3 is TGTGCCAGTAGTATCGTTTGGGACTATTCCTACGAGCAGTACTTC.

CDR3 bases: TGTGCCAGCAGCTTGAGACTAGCTGGGGAGACCCAGTACTTC. This gives the protein CASSLRLAGETQYF. The gene calls are TRBV7-2 and TRBJ2-5; 7 bases are shared with TRBD2. Germline V gene lookup returns CDR1 SGHTA and CDR2 FQGNSA. Trimming took 3 bases from V and 5 from J; bases not matched to a gene: 6. The CDR3 length is 14 residues. Supplemented by reference TRBV7-2 and TRBJ2-5, the full variable domain reads GAGVSQSPSNKVTEKGKDVELRCDPISGHTALYWYRQSLGQGLEFLIYFQGNSAPDKSGLPSDRFSAERTGGSVSTLTIQRTQQEDSAVYLCASSLRLAGETQYFGPGTRLLVL.

The gene calls are TRBV28 and TRBJ2-1, with D possibly matching TRBD1 (5 bases). V was clipped by 1 base and J by 2 bases, with 9 bases between them. The length of the CDR3 is 15 residues. Germline loops: CDR1 MDHEN, CDR2 SYDVKM. The CDR3 DNA follows: TGTGCCAGCAGTTTATCGGCAGGGCCCTACAATGAGCAGTTCTTC. Its translation: CASSLSAGPYNEQFF.

The chain links TRBV4-1 to TRBJ1-2; D gene ambiguous. V lost 0 bases to trimming and J lost 4 bases, with 6 bases between them. In germline, CDR1 is MGHRA, CDR2 YSYEKL. CDR3 length equals 13 residues. CDR3: CASSQDDGYGYTF. In nucleotides, the CDR3 is TGCGCCAGCAGCCAAGATGATGGCTATGGCTACACCTTC.

The chain carries TRBV9 and TRBJ1-5; the D is unclear. Deletions cut 0 bases from V and 0 bases from J, with 7 bases between. The CDR3 totals 15 residues. CDR1 and CDR2 from the germline V gene are SGDLS and YYNGEE. CDR3 nucleotide sequence: TGTGCCAGCAGCGTAGATGGTCTTAGCAATCAGCCCCAGCATTTT. Translating gives CASSVDGLSNQPQHF.

V is TRBV6-4 and J is TRBJ2-1; TRBD1 matches at 11 bases. V shed 0 bases, J shed 6 bases, and the junction held 4 bases outside the gene matches. CDR3 size: 16 residues. Germline CDR1 is MRHNA and CDR2 is SNTAGT. This chain's CDR3 is CASSDSRTGGFNEQFF. The CDR3 bases are TGTGCCAGCAGTGACTCTAGGACAGGGGGCTTCAATGAGCAGTTCTTC.

The rearrangement joins TRBV28 to TRBJ2-5; unclear D gene. Trimming stripped 10 bases from V and 2 bases from J, with 23 bases between. The CDR3 has 16 residues. Germline lookup yields CDR1 MDHEN and CDR2 SYDVKM. The CDR3 region is CATSLGPFERQETQYF. The CDR3 bases are TGTGCCACCTCTCTCGGACCGTTTGAGCGACAAGAGACCCAGTACTTC.

This chain links TRBV19 with TRBJ2-7; unclear D gene. Germline CDR1 is LNHDA and CDR2 is SQIVND (reference sequence). This CDR3 contains 14 residues. Trimming took off 3 bases at V and 4 bases at J, with 13 bases between the two ends. CDR3 protein: CASSIVGIGYEQYF. CDR3 bases: TGTGCCAGTAGTATCGTGGGGATAGGTTACGAGCAGTACTTC.

The CDR3, as DNA: TGTGCCAGCAGCTCCCCCGGGGCCTACAATGAGCAGTTCTTC. Amino acids: CASSSPGAYNEQFF. The J gene is TRBJ2-1, the V gene TRBV7-9, with TRBD2 as a possible D gene (5 bases). Germline CDR1 and CDR2: SEHNR and FQNEAQ (reference sequence). The CDR3 is 14 residues long. V dropped 4 bases and J dropped 2 bases, with 9 bases sitting between them.

The chain employs TRBV29-1 and TRBJ2-7; D is possibly TRBD1 (6 bases). The V and J ends lost 7 bases and 4 bases respectively, with 11 bases between them. Germline V gene data show CDR1 as SQVTM and CDR2 as ANQGSEA. The CDR3 contains 11 residues. The CDR3 region is CSARTVYEQYF. The DNA for the CDR3 is TGCAGCGCCCGGACAGTTTACGAGCAGTACTTC.

The chain is built from TRBV11-2 and TRBJ1-1; D remains unclear. The CDR3 loop spans 14 amino acids. Trimming pared 1 base from V and 1 base from J, leaving 7 bases between. Germline CDR1 SGHAT, CDR2 FQNNGV. CDR3 bases: TGTGCCAGCAGCTTAGGGAGGCGGAACACTGAAGCTTTCTTT. This translates into CASSLGRRNTEAFF.

The chain has TRBV4-1 and TRBJ2-1, with a possible D match to TRBD2 (5 bases). V shed 5 bases and J shed 8 bases, with 16 bases lying between them. CDR3 length: 14 amino acids. Looked up from germline, CDR1 is MGHRA and CDR2 is YSYEKL. In DNA form, the CDR3 reads TGCGCCAGCAGCAAACCCGAGGGCAAGGATGAGCAGTTCTTC. Residues: CASSKPEGKDEQFF.

The chain has TRBV6-5 and TRBJ2-7; no clear D. Trimming left V 1 base short and J 3 bases short, with 13 bases between. This CDR3 has 15 amino acids. CDR1 is MNHEY, CDR2 SVGAGI, per germline. The CDR3 here is CASSYFVGMNYEQYF. CDR3 DNA sequence: TGTGCCAGCAGTTACTTCGTGGGGATGAACTACGAGCAGTACTTC.

The DNA for the CDR3 is TGTGCCAGCAGCTCCGAACTAGCGTCCTATGAGCAGTTCTTC. Translation: CASSSELASYEQFF. This sequence joins TRBV7-9 and TRBJ2-1; the match to TRBD2 covers 7 bases. The CDR3 consists of 14 residues. The germline gives CDR1 SEHNR, CDR2 FQNEAQ (reference sequence). The trim removed 4 bases at V and 8 bases at J, leaving 8 bases unmatched.

The chain has TRBV6-5 and TRBJ1-1; 7 nucleotides align to TRBD1. Germline CDR1 MNHEY, CDR2 SVGAGI. The CDR3 loop spans 16 amino acids. V lost 2 bases to trimming and J lost 1 base; unmatched junction nucleotides: 7. CDR3 protein: CASSYRNHRGNTEAFF. CDR3 sequence (DNA): TGTGCCAGCAGTTACCGGAATCACAGGGGGAACACTGAAGCTTTCTTT.

The V gene is TRBV7-3, the J gene TRBJ2-1; 9 nucleotides line up with TRBD2. Germline CDR1 SGHTA, CDR2 FQGTGA. The CDR3 consists of 16 residues. The V and J ends lost 2 bases and 4 bases, in that order; junction bases with no gene match: 6. CDR3 sequence reads: CASSLVPSGTYNEQFF. The CDR3 DNA follows: TGTGCCAGCAGCTTAGTTCCTAGCGGGACGTACAATGAGCAGTTCTTC. The variable domain in full, completed from reference TRBV7-3 and TRBJ2-1, reads GAGVSQTPSNKVTEKGKYVELRCDPISGHTALYWYRQSLGQGPEFLIYFQGTGAADDSGLPNDRFFAVRPEGSVSTLKIQRTERGDSAVYLCASSLVPSGTYNEQFFGPGTRLTVL.

Of note for this clone: This sample includes further DNA sequences coding for the same CDR3. The chain links TRBV15 to TRBJ2-7, with no clear D. Germline V gene sequence: CDR1 LNHNV, CDR2 YYDKDF (reference sequence). The CDR3 consists of 12 residues. The ends were cut back, 0 bases at V and 7 bases at J, with 7 bases in the middle. DNA of the CDR3: TGTGCCACCAGCAGAGACGGCCGAGAGCAGTACTTC. Protein sequence: CATSRDGREQYF.

This chain uses TRBV5-8 with TRBJ2-7; D gene uncertain. The germline CDR1 and CDR2 sequences are SGHTS and YDEGEE. The length of the CDR3 is 15 residues. Trimming left V 0 bases short and J 3 bases short, with 13 bases between. In DNA, the CDR3 is TGTGCCAGCAGCTTGGAGTTGGCAGGATTCTACGAGCAGTACTTC. Protein: CASSLELAGFYEQYF.

V gene TRBV6-1 combines with J gene TRBJ2-5; perhaps D is TRBD1 or TRBD2 (5 bases each). V gave up 6 bases and J gave up 4 bases, with 9 bases separating them. This CDR3 has 12 amino acids. CDR1 is MNHNS and CDR2 is SASEGT in the germline V gene. CDR3 DNA: TGTGCCAGCAGGGGGGACGGAGAGACCCAGTACTTC. Translation: CASRGDGETQYF.

This chain uses TRBV10-3 with TRBJ2-2; D not certain. Between the trimmed V and J ends, which lost 6 bases and 6 bases, there was a span of 11 bases. This CDR3 has 13 residues. The germline CDR1 and CDR2 sequences are ENHRY and SYGVKD. The CDR3 nucleotides read TGTGCCATCAGGCCAGCATCGTCCGGGGAGCTGTTTTTT. Encoded protein: CAIRPASSGELFF.

This clone showed up just once. The V call is TRBV7-9, the J call TRBJ2-5, with D unresolved. CDR3 length equals 13 residues. V lost 4 bases and J 2 bases, leaving 8 bases between the germline ends. Germline CDR1 SEHNR, CDR2 FQNEAQ (reference sequence). The CDR3 DNA sequence: TGTGCCAGCAGCTCATCAGAACAAGAGACCCAGTACTTC. It translates to CASSSSEQETQYF.

The chain recombines TRBV27 with TRBJ1-5; D is unresolved. This CDR3 has 13 amino acids. V dropped 3 bases and J dropped 9 bases, with 12 bases sitting between them. Germline V gene lookup returns CDR1 MNHEY and CDR2 SMNVEV (reference sequence). CDR3 sequence: CASSLVGRRPQHF. CDR3 bases: TGTGCCAGCAGTTTGGTAGGGAGACGGCCCCAGCATTTT.